This TCR beta chain was observed in a study of blood T cell repertoires in COVID-19 (dated by TCRdb to about 2020). Regarding the study in general: Collaborator samples came from the United States, Italy and Spain and covered acute and convalescent phases of COVID-19. The prospective study material was composed of cDNA or gDNA derived from T cells, B-cell-depleted T cells, or PBMCs. Deeply sampled blood TCRbeta repertoires from subjects exposed to, actively infected with, or recovered from COVID-19 were included in the dataset. A freely available public database, intended as a resource for researchers studying the immune response to SARS-CoV-2, is where the repertoires were released. The samples were drawn from two sources: the first 160 participants of the ongoing ImmuneRACE study, and 1,000 to 1,500 subjects contributed by 6 global collaborators. A de-identified subject ID, COVID-19 status, age in years and sex were almost always included in the sample metadata. Where available, HLA class I and class II types were obtained from metadata supplied by the sample provider rather than from assay-based typing. Paper-wide results and their limitations: The amount of clinical and demographic metadata varied by source and participant and was provided uncurated.

V is shortened by 0 bases, J by 5 bases, and the region joining them spans 11 bases. Per the germline V gene, SGDLS is the CDR1 and YYNGEE is the CDR2. The CDR3 goes from the cysteine to the phenylalanine over 14 residues. The kept DNA is CDR3 alone, 42 bases in frame from the first base. This clone turned up a few times. The clone's antigen remains unknown. No base quality information exists; no much larger clone differs at one position. TCRbeta CDR3 regions were amplified from genomic DNA using the immunoSEQ Assay, a bias-controlled multiplex PCR. From the authors' description of their analysis: The number of nucleated cells in each sample was estimated from the amplification of reference gene primers within the assay. Sequence reads were collapsed and filtered to measure the absolute abundance of every unique TCRbeta CDR3 rearrangement. For each sample, productive Simpson clonality was calculated as the square root of Simpson's diversity index across productive rearrangements. TCRdb took over this immuneACCESS table, retaining in-frame rearrangements with V and J assigned. Such tables are incomplete; in checked studies, under half of the missing clones stem from an unresolved V gene, and the remainder is unexplained. For V, J and clone size, that table is used; D and trimming come from the DNA. The sample yields roughly 230,000 clones; around 90% were counted once. The ten largest clonotypes hold 2% to 2.5% of the sample.

At one collaborating source in Seattle, patients were enrolled during active infection and were followed longitudinally through the course of disease. Collaborating institutions collected whole blood in K2EDTA tubes following their own protocols. For TCRbeta analysis, collaborator samples were shipped as frozen whole blood, as isolated PBMCs, or as DNA extracted from either sample type. The chain is assembled from TRBV9 and TRBJ1-2; matching of 5 bases hints at TRBD1 as the D gene. The sample taken for sequencing was peripheral blood. This TCR was sampled from an older woman with COVID-19, enrolled during active disease. The CDR3 protein is CASSVGGRRYGYTF. The sequenced DNA: TGTGCCAGCAGCGTAGGGGGCCGGCGTTATGGCTACACCTTC.